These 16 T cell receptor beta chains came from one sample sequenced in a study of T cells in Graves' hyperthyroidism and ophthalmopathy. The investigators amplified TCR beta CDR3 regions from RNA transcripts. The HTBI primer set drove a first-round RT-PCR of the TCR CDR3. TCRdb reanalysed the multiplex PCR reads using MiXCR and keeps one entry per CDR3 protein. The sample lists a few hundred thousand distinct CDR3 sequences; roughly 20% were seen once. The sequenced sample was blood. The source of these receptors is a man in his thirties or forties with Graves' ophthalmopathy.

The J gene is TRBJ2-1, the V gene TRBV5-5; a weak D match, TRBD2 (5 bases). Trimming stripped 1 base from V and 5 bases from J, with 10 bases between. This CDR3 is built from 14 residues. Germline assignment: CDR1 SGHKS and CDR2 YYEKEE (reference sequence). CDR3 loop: CASSLTRGNNEQFF. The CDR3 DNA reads TGTGCCAGCAGCTTGACTAGAGGTAACAATGAGCAGTTCTTC.

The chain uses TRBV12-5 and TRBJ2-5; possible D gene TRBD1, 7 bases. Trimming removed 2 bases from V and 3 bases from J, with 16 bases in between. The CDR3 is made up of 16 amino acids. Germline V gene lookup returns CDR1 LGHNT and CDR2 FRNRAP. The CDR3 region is CASGLRQGGSKETQYF. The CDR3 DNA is TGTGCTAGTGGTTTGCGGCAGGGGGGATCTAAAGAGACCCAGTACTTC. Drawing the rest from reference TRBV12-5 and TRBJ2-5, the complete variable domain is DARVTQTPRHKVTEMGQEVTMRCQPILGHNTVFWYRQTMMQGLELLAYFRNRAPLDDSGMPKDRFSAEMPDATLATLKIQPSEPRDSAVYFCASGLRQGGSKETQYFGPGTRLLVL.

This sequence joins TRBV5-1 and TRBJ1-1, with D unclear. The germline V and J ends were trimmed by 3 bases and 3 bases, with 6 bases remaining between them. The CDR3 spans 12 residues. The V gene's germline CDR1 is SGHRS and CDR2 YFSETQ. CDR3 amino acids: CASSYGDTEAFF. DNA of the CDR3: TGCGCCAGCAGCTATGGGGACACTGAAGCTTTCTTT.

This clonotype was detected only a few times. CDR3 DNA sequence: TGTGCCAGCACCTTCGTCGGGGGTTACTATGGCTACACCTTC. As protein: CASTFVGGYYGYTF. This chain uses TRBV28 with TRBJ1-2, with a possible D match to TRBD1 (5 bases). The CDR3 contains 14 residues. Trimming pared 7 bases from V and 3 bases from J, leaving 15 bases between. Germline V CDR1 and CDR2: MDHEN, SYDVKM.

The DNA of the CDR3 is TGTGCCAGCAGTGATGGCGGGACCCGCGAAGATACGCAGTATTTT. Its protein product is CASSDGGTREDTQYF. This chain uses TRBV25-1 with TRBJ2-3, with D maybe TRBD2 (6 bases). CDR3 length: 15 amino acids. The germline V gene encodes CDR1 MGHDK and CDR2 SYGVNS. V was pared by 3 bases and J by 5 bases, with 15 bases between.

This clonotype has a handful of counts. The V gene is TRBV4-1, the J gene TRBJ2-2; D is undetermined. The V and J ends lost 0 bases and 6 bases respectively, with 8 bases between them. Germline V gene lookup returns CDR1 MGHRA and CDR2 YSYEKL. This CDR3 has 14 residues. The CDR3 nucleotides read TGCGCCAGCAGCCAAGAGGAAGGGTCCGGGGAGCTGTTTTTT. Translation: CASSQEEGSGELFF.

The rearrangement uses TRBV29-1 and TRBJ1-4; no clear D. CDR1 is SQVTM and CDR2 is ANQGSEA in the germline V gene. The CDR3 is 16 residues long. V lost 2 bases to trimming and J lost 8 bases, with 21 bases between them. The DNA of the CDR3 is TGCAGCGTTGAAATGGGAACTGACAACCCAAGGGAAAAACTGTTTTTT. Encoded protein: CSVEMGTDNPREKLFF.

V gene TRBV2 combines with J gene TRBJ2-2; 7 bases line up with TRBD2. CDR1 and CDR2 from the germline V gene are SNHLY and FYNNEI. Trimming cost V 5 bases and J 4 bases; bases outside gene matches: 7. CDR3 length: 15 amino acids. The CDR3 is CASSLGLVGTGELFF. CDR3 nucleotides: TGTGCCAGCAGTCTCGGACTAGTGGGCACCGGGGAGCTGTTTTTT.

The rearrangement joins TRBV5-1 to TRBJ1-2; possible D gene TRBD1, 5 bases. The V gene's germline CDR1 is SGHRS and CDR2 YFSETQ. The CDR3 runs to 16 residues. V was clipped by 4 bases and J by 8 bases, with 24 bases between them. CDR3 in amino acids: CASSPGGTGVSAGYTF. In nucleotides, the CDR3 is TGCGCCAGCAGCCCAGGAGGCACAGGAGTTTCAGCCGGCTACACCTTC.

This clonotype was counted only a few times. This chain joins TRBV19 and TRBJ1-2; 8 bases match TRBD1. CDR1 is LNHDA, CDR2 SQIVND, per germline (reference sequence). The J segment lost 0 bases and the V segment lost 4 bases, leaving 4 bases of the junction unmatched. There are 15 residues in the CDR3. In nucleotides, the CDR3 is TGTGCCAGTAGTAGAGGGACAGGAACTAACTATGGCTACACCTTC. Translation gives CASSRGTGTNYGYTF.

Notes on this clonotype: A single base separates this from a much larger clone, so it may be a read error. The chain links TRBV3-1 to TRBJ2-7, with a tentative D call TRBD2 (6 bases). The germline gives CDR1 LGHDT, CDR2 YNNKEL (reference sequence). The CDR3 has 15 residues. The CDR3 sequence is CAGSPTLTEGYEQYF. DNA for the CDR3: TGTGCCGGCAGCCCAACCCTGACGGAGGGATACGAGCAGTACTTC.

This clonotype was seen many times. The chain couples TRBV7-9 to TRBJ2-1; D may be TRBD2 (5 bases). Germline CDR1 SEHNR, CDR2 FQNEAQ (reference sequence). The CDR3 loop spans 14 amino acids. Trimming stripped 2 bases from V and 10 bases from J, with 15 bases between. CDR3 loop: CASSLSFGVEEQFF. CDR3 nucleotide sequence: TGTGCCAGCAGCTTATCGTTCGGGGTTGAAGAGCAGTTCTTC.

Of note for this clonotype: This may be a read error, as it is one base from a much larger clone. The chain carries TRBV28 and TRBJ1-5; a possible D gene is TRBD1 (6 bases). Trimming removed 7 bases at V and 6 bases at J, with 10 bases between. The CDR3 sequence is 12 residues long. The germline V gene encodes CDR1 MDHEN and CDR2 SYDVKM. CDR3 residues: CASIQGGQPQHF. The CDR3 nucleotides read TGTGCCAGCATCCAAGGGGGTCAGCCCCAGCATTTT.

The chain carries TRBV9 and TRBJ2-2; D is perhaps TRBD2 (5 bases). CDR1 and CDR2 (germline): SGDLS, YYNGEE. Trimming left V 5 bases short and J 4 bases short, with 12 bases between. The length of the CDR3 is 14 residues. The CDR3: CASSAGSFTGELFF. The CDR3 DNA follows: TGTGCCAGCAGTGCTGGGAGTTTCACCGGGGAGCTGTTTTTT.

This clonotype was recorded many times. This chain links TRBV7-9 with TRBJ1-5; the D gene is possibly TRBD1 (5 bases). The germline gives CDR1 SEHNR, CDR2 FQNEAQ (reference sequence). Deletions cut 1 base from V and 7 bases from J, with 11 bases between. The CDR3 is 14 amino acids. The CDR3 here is CASSLVGDGQPQHF. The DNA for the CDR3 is TGTGCCAGCAGCTTAGTGGGGGACGGGCAGCCCCAGCATTTT.

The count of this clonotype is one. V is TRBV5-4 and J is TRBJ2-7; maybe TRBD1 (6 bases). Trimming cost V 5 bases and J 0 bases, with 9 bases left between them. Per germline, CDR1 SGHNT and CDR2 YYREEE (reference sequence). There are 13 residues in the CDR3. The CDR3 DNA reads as TGTGCCAGCAGTACAGGGAGCTCCTACGAGCAGTACTTC. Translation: CASSTGSSYEQYF.